This TCR beta chain was recovered during a study of T-cell memory formation after mild COVID-19. The CDR3 totals 15 residues. From germline, CDR1 is KGHDR and CDR2 SFDVKD. V was pared by 8 bases and J by 0 bases, with 3 bases of the junction left unmatched. One entry per CDR3 protein, called by TCRdb with MiXCR from the 5' RACE reads. The sample carries just over 400,000 distinct CDR3 sequences, about 22% recorded once. Overall study results and limits: Pre-infection memory showed some responding clones, and this suggested that cross-reactive memory joined. Clones shrinking from day 15 to 85 showed even CD4/CD8 mixes; later expanders tilted CD4+.

A word on this clonotype: Its antigen is unknown.

Sequenced input: PBMCs or a T cell subset sorted from them (not recorded which). This clonotype was obtained from an adult woman who had mild COVID-19 (a few samples of this study predate the infection). Cell type and time point are not known. This chain links TRBV24-1 with TRBJ2-3; the match to TRBD2 covers 11 bases. CDR3 nucleotide sequence: TGTGCCACCATTGGGACTAGCGGAAGCACAGATACGCAGTATTTT. This gives the protein CATIGTSGSTDTQYF.